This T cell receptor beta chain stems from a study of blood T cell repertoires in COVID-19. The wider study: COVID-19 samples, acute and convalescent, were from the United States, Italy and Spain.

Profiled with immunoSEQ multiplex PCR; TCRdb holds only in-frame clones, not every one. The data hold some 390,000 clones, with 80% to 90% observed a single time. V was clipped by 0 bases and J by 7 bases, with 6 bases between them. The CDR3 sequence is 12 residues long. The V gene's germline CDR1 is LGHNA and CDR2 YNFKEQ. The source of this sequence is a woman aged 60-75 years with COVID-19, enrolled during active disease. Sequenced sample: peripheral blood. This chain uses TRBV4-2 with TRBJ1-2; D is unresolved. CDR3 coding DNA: TGTGCCAGCAGCCAAGAGAGGATTGGCTACACCTTC. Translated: CASSQERIGYTF.